The 32 T cell receptor beta chains presented below share a single source sample, sequenced in a study of cytomegalovirus exposure and HLA in healthy donors. The primer mix had 60 Vbeta and 13 Jbeta primers. Sequenced by immunoSEQ multiplex PCR; TCRdb stores in-frame clones only, minus some. Of 150,000 to 200,000 clones listed, roughly 80% are singletons. The sequenced sample consisted of PBMCs. The receptors shown here come from a male donor in good health and CMV-seronegative.

Concerning this clone itself: This sample also contains other DNA sequences that code for the same CDR3. The V and J genes are TRBV5-6 and TRBJ2-1; D not certain. V lost 3 bases, J lost 4 bases, and 2 bases lay in between. The CDR3 runs to 11 residues. CDR1 is SGHDT and CDR2 is YYEEEE in the germline V gene. The CDR3 loop is CASSSYNEQFF. Here the CDR3 DNA reads TGTGCCAGCAGCTCTTACAATGAGCAGTTCTTC.

The V gene is TRBV30, the J gene TRBJ1-6; the D is unclear. V lost 2 bases and J 11 bases, leaving 10 bases between the germline ends. This CDR3 comprises 12 residues. Germline lookup yields CDR1 GTSNPN and CDR2 SVGIG (reference sequence). The CDR3 region has the DNA TGTGCCTGGAGTCAACCGGGAACACCCCTCCACTTT. This sequence encodes CAWSQPGTPLHF.

This clone has just a few counts. The V gene is TRBV10-1, the J gene TRBJ1-2; perhaps TRBD1 as D (5 bases). The CDR3 extends over 13 amino acids. The V end lost 6 bases, the J end lost 6 bases, and 14 bases lay between the germline ends. Germline-derived CDR1 and CDR2 are WNHNN and SYGVQD (reference sequence). Here the CDR3 DNA reads TGCGCCAGCAGGGACCCAGGGAAGGATGGCTACACCTTC. Protein sequence: CASRDPGKDGYTF.

The chain links TRBV19 to TRBJ2-7; tentatively, D is TRBD1 (6 bases). The CDR3 is 13 amino acids. Deletions cut 8 bases from V and 3 bases from J, with 14 bases between. The germline V gene encodes CDR1 LNHDA and CDR2 SQIVND (reference sequence). CDR3 sequence (DNA): TGTGCCAGTTCCTCGGGACACTTCTACGAGCAGTACTTC. It translates to CASSSGHFYEQYF.

This chain joins TRBV13 and TRBJ2-3; possibly TRBD2 for D (5 bases). Trimming pared 2 bases from V and 1 base from J, leaving 10 bases between. Germline V gene lookup returns CDR1 PRHDT and CDR2 FYEKMQ (reference sequence). CDR3 length: 15 residues. CDR3 region: CASSLRGGGTDTQYF. The CDR3 bases are TGTGCCAGCAGCTTACGGGGTGGTGGCACAGATACGCAGTATTTT.

The chain combines TRBV9 with TRBJ2-1; D is undetermined. The CDR3 contains 13 residues. Trimming removed 0 bases from V and 9 bases from J, with 10 bases in between. CDR1 is SGDLS and CDR2 is YYNGEE in the germline V gene. CDR3 protein: CASSVVIVGEQFF. In DNA, the CDR3 is TGTGCCAGCAGCGTAGTTATAGTTGGTGAGCAGTTCTTC.

This clone was seen more than once but under ten times. The chain employs TRBV6-4 and TRBJ2-7, with D unresolved. Trimming took 4 bases from V and 6 from J, leaving 16 bases between them. CDR1 and CDR2 from the germline V gene are MRHNA and SNTAGT. The CDR3 sequence is 14 residues long. CDR3 DNA sequence: TGTGCCAGCAGTGTCCCTTTTTCGGGTTCCGAGCAGTACTTC. Translation gives CASSVPFSGSEQYF.

This clone was picked up one time. The chain couples TRBV5-1 to TRBJ2-1, with 7 bases fitting TRBD1. The J segment lost 3 bases and the V segment lost 0 bases, leaving 6 bases of the junction unmatched. This CDR3 has 16 amino acids. CDR1 is SGHRS, CDR2 YFSETQ, per germline. The DNA for the CDR3 is TGCGCCAGCAGCTTGGGAGGGGGCTACAACTACAATGAGCAGTTCTTC. Translating gives CASSLGGGYNYNEQFF. Drawing the rest from reference TRBV5-1 and TRBJ2-1, the complete variable domain is KAGVTQTPRYLIKTRGQQVTLSCSPISGHRSVSWYQQTPGQGLQFLFEYFSETQRNKGNFPGRFSGRQFSNSRSEMNVSTLELGDSALYLCASSLGGGYNYNEQFFGPGTRLTVL.

V gene TRBV7-8 combines with J gene TRBJ2-7; 8 positions match TRBD1. V trimming: 6 bases; J trimming: 0 bases; junction bases outside the gene matches: 7. The CDR3 spans 15 residues. Per germline, CDR1 SGHVS and CDR2 FQNEAQ. The CDR3 DNA follows: TGTGCCAGCAGTGTCGGGACAGGACTCTCCTACGAGCAGTACTTC. Amino acids: CASSVGTGLSYEQYF.

The chain couples TRBV5-1 to TRBJ2-7; possibly TRBD2 for D (6 bases). This CDR3 spans 14 amino acids. Trimming shortened V by 0 bases and J by 3 bases, and 10 bases separated the two germline ends. Germline lookup yields CDR1 SGHRS and CDR2 YFSETQ. The CDR3 loop is CASSLGGTGYEQYF. Here the CDR3 DNA reads TGCGCCAGCAGCTTGGGCGGGACCGGCTACGAGCAGTACTTC.

This CDR3 is CAGGRTGYEQYF. CDR3 DNA: TGTGCCGGGGGCCGGACGGGATACGAGCAGTACTTC. The chain carries TRBV2 and TRBJ2-7; D possibly corresponds to TRBD1 (6 bases). CDR1 SNHLY and CDR2 FYNNEI come from the germline V gene. V dropped 11 bases and J dropped 4 bases, with 15 bases sitting between them. This CDR3 region has 12 residues.

The chain carries TRBV7-2 and TRBJ1-2; possibly TRBD1 for D (5 bases). V was cut by 2 bases and J by 4 bases, with 8 bases left in between. CDR3 length equals 13 residues. Per the germline V gene, CDR1 is SGHTA and CDR2 is FQGNSA. The CDR3, as DNA: TGTGCCAGCAGCTTACCCAGGGCCTATGGCTACACCTTC. As protein: CASSLPRAYGYTF.

The chain joins TRBV27 to TRBJ2-3, with a weak D call TRBD1 (5 bases). This CDR3 comprises 11 residues. V lost 7 bases, J lost 9 bases, and 11 bases lay in between. Per the germline V gene, CDR1 is MNHEY and CDR2 is SMNVEV (reference sequence). The CDR3 DNA follows: TGTGCCAGCATTTTTTCAGGGACGCAGTATTTT. This codes for CASIFSGTQYF.

Only a few counts were recorded for this clone. The sample carries other DNA sequences with the same CDR3. This chain connects TRBV15 to TRBJ2-1; the D is unclear. This CDR3 has 16 amino acids. Trimming took off 0 bases at V and 0 bases at J, with 9 bases between the two ends. Germline CDR1 reads LNHNV; CDR2 reads YYDKDF (reference sequence). The CDR3 coding sequence is TGTGCCACCAGCAGAGATCCCAGAAGCTCCTACAATGAGCAGTTCTTC. This encodes CATSRDPRSSYNEQFF.

The genes are TRBV18 and TRBJ2-5; no clear D. The CDR3 is 13 amino acids. The germline V gene encodes CDR1 KGHSH and CDR2 LQKENI. V was shortened by 5 bases and J by 2 bases, with 9 bases between the two germline ends. The CDR3 sequence: CASSATPQETQYF. CDR3 bases: TGTGCCAGCTCAGCGACACCGCAAGAGACCCAGTACTTC.

The table lists this clone with a few counts. The genes are TRBV28 and TRBJ2-4; D gene uncertain. This CDR3 has 13 residues. Trimming left V 3 bases short and J 7 bases short, with 10 bases between. The germline CDR1 and CDR2 sequences are MDHEN and SYDVKM. The chain's CDR3 is CASSFPSSNIQYF. As DNA, the CDR3 is TGTGCCAGCAGTTTCCCCTCCTCGAACATTCAGTACTTC. The full variable domain, its missing parts supplied by reference TRBV28 and TRBJ2-4, is DVKVTQSSRYLVKRTGEKVFLECVQDMDHENMFWYRQDPGLGLRLIYFSYDVKMKEKGDIPEGYSVSREKKERFSLILESASTNQTSMYLCASSFPSSNIQYFGAGTRLSVL.

This clone was counted a single time. This chain joins TRBV7-9 and TRBJ1-1; no clear D gene. CDR3 length: 13 amino acids. V was clipped by 3 bases and J by 3 bases, with 8 bases between them. The germline V gene has CDR1 SEHNR and CDR2 FQNEAQ (reference sequence). CDR3 coding DNA: TGTGCCAGCAGCTTGGCAGGCTACACTGAAGCTTTCTTT. Protein product: CASSLAGYTEAFF.

The V and J genes are TRBV7-3 and TRBJ1-6; 9 nucleotides match TRBD1. This CDR3 contains 13 residues. Germline lookup yields CDR1 SGHTA and CDR2 FQGTGA. After removal of 6 bases from V and 10 bases from J, the junction contained 4 bases not matched to a gene. The CDR3 loop is CASSWDRDSPLHF. The DNA for the CDR3 is TGTGCCAGCAGTTGGGACAGGGACTCACCCCTCCACTTT.

This sequence joins TRBV30 and TRBJ2-3, with D maybe TRBD1 (6 bases). Germline-derived CDR1 and CDR2 are GTSNPN and SVGIG (reference sequence). CDR3 size: 12 residues. Between the trimmed V and J ends, which lost 5 bases and 0 bases, there was a span of 6 bases. The CDR3 nucleotides are TGTGCCTGGGGGACAAGCACAGATACGCAGTATTTT. The encoded protein is CAWGTSTDTQYF.

This clone was observed once. CDR3 in amino acids: CASSFTGTGDAGGTEAFF. The DNA for the CDR3 is TGTGCCAGCAGCTTCACCGGGACAGGGGATGCGGGGGGCACTGAAGCTTTCTTT. The chain combines TRBV7-6 with TRBJ1-1, with 10 bases fitting TRBD1. After removal of 3 bases from V and 4 bases from J, the junction contained 14 bases not matched to a gene. Germline loops: CDR1 SGHVS, CDR2 FNYEAQ. There are 18 residues in the CDR3. Combining the CDR3 with reference TRBV7-6 and TRBJ1-1 gives the whole variable domain GAGVSQSPRYKVTKRGQDVALRCDPISGHVSLYWYRQALGQGPEFLTYFNYEAQQDKSGLPNDRFSAERPEGSISTLTIQRTEQRDSAMYRCASSFTGTGDAGGTEAFFGQGTRLTVV.

J is TRBJ2-7 and V is TRBV6-5; D perhaps matches TRBD2 (5 bases). The CDR3 runs 13 residues. Germline lookup yields CDR1 MNHEY and CDR2 SVGAGI. V lost 3 bases, J lost 3 bases, and 9 bases lay in between. CDR3 in amino acids: CASSYSRGYEQYF. DNA of the CDR3: TGTGCCAGCAGTTATTCTCGGGGCTACGAGCAGTACTTC.

V is TRBV20-1 and J is TRBJ1-1, with D unresolved. The V gene lost 3 bases and the J gene lost 8 bases, with 10 bases spanning the gap. The CDR3 consists of 11 residues. Germline CDR1 and CDR2: DFQATT and SNEGSKA (reference sequence). The CDR3 DNA sequence: TGCAGTGCTAGGCCTAATCCGGAAGCTTTCTTT. This translates into CSARPNPEAFF.

This rearrangement joins TRBV5-6 to TRBJ1-2, with a possible D match to TRBD1 (6 bases). The CDR3 length is 14 residues. Germline loops: CDR1 SGHDT, CDR2 YYEEEE. Trimming pared 0 bases from V and 8 bases from J, leaving 14 bases between. The CDR3 is CASSLAGGLGGYTF. CDR3 sequence (DNA): TGTGCCAGCAGCTTGGCCGGGGGGCTCGGGGGCTACACCTTC. Full variable domain (rest looked up from reference TRBV5-6 and TRBJ1-2): DAGVTQSPTHLIKTRGQQVTLRCSPKSGHDTVSWYQQALGQGPQFIFQYYEEEERQRGNFPDRFSGHQFPNYSSELNVNALLLGDSALYLCASSLAGGLGGYTFGSGTRLTVV.

The V and J genes are TRBV7-3 and TRBJ2-7; 9 nucleotides line up with TRBD1. CDR3 length: 14 residues. Germline lookup yields CDR1 SGHTA and CDR2 FQGTGA. V lost 4 bases and J lost 5; bases outside the gene matches: 6. In DNA, the CDR3 is TGTGCCAGCAGCTCAACAGGGGGCCGGGACGAGCAGTACTTC. It codes for CASSSTGGRDEQYF. The full variable domain, its missing parts supplied by reference TRBV7-3 and TRBJ2-7, is GAGVSQTPSNKVTEKGKYVELRCDPISGHTALYWYRQSLGQGPEFLIYFQGTGAADDSGLPNDRFFAVRPEGSVSTLKIQRTERGDSAVYLCASSSTGGRDEQYFGPGTRLTVT.

The V call is TRBV9, the J call TRBJ2-7; tentative D call: TRBD2 (7 bases). The length of the CDR3 is 15 residues. Germline lookup yields CDR1 SGDLS and CDR2 YYNGEE. V lost 0 bases and J 2 bases, leaving 12 bases between the germline ends. This CDR3 is CASSVEGGSPYEQYF. The CDR3 nucleotides read TGTGCCAGCAGCGTAGAGGGGGGGTCGCCCTACGAGCAGTACTTC.

This chain uses TRBV6-6 with TRBJ1-2; TRBD1 agrees at 7 bases. CDR1 is MNHNY and CDR2 is SVGAGI in the germline V gene (reference sequence). This CDR3 region has 13 residues. V was pared by 6 bases and J by 6 bases, with 7 bases of the junction left unmatched. The CDR3 loop is CASSAPGTDGYTF. Here the CDR3 DNA reads TGTGCCAGCAGCGCACCAGGGACAGATGGCTACACCTTC.

This clone was counted only a few times. The chain recombines TRBV28 with TRBJ2-1; D possibly corresponds to TRBD1 (6 bases). The CDR3 spans 15 residues. The V end lost 6 bases, the J end lost 12 bases, and 24 bases lay between the germline ends. CDR1 MDHEN and CDR2 SYDVKM come from the germline V gene. The chain's CDR3 is CASRSRTVGVKGQFF. In nucleotides, the CDR3 is TGTGCCAGCAGGTCAAGGACAGTGGGCGTAAAGGGGCAGTTCTTC.

Remarks on this clone: The same CDR3 is also encoded by other DNA sequences in this sample. The chain carries TRBV9 and TRBJ1-1; D is possibly TRBD1 (5 bases). This CDR3 is 14 amino acids long. V dropped 0 bases and J dropped 0 bases, with 6 bases sitting between them. The germline gives CDR1 SGDLS, CDR2 YYNGEE. The CDR3 coding sequence is TGTGCCAGCAGCGTAGGACAGATGAACACTGAAGCTTTCTTT. The encoded protein is CASSVGQMNTEAFF.

This chain connects TRBV11-3 to TRBJ2-7; 7 positions match TRBD2. This CDR3 region has 13 residues. CDR1 is SGHNT and CDR2 is YENEEA in the germline V gene. Trimming at V came to 5 bases and at J to 10 bases, leaving 11 bases not matched to a gene. The CDR3 nucleotides are TGTGCCAGCAGCCCAAGACCTGGGACTATTCAGTACTTC. Amino acid sequence: CASSPRPGTIQYF.

This chain connects TRBV6-1 to TRBJ2-7; 10 positions agree with TRBD2. With 0 bases clipped from V and 0 bases from J, the junction kept 2 bases outside the gene matches. The CDR3 contains 16 residues. From germline, CDR1 is MNHNS and CDR2 SASEGT. CDR3 amino acids: CASSEAGTSASYEQYF. CDR3 in DNA: TGTGCCAGCAGTGAAGCAGGGACTAGCGCCTCCTACGAGCAGTACTTC.

The chain combines TRBV29-1 with TRBJ1-2, with TRBD1 as a possible D gene (5 bases). Germline V gene lookup returns CDR1 SQVTM and CDR2 ANQGSEA. This CDR3 comprises 14 residues. Trimming removed 7 bases at V and 3 bases at J, with 18 bases between. CDR3 amino acids: CSAEAPGTHYGYTF. The CDR3 nucleotides are TGCAGCGCCGAGGCGCCAGGGACTCACTATGGCTACACCTTC.

The gene calls are TRBV20-1 and TRBJ1-1, with D uncertain. Germline values: CDR1 DFQATT, CDR2 SNEGSKA (reference sequence). The V end was cut by 3 bases, the J end by 5 bases, with 4 bases between. The CDR3 totals 10 residues. CDR3 amino acids: CSARLTEAFF. DNA of the CDR3: TGCAGTGCTAGGTTAACTGAAGCTTTCTTT.